The T cell receptor (beta chain) under discussion was sequenced for a study of cytotoxic CD8 clonotypes in ibrutinib-treated CLL. Study findings and constraints: Age-matched healthy donor levels were exceeded by baseline clonality, which tracked circulating CD8+ T-cell counts.

Sequencing was performed with immunoSEQ multiplex PCR; in TCRdb, only in-frame clones are kept and a portion is missing. Among 100,000 to 150,000 clones, 70% to 90% were seen once, and the ten largest hold roughly 1.9%. About this clone itself: Its antigen is unidentified.

The sequence was obtained from a human donor with chronic lymphocytic leukemia. Specimen: PBMCs, collected after 24 months of ibrutinib treatment.

CDR3 sequence (DNA): TGCGCCAGCAGCTCCTCCCTGCGGGGGGGTTTGTGGGATACGCAGTATTTT. This sequence encodes CASSSSLRGGLWDTQYF. The J gene is TRBJ2-3, the V gene TRBV5-1, with 9 bases aligning to TRBD2. Trimming cost V 3 bases and J 6 bases; bases outside gene matches: 14. The CDR3 runs to 17 residues. Germline CDR1 SGHRS, CDR2 YFSETQ.